The 28 T cell receptor beta chains presented below share a single source sample, sequenced in a study of CD8 T cells in ankylosing spondylitis (TCRdb year 2017). The receptor library was made with 5' RACE. Sequenced on an Illumina HiSeq 2500. Using fastp at Q25 and MiXCR, TCRdb reprocessed the public reads and kept productive beta chains. Each entry merges the rows of one CDR3 protein and shows their most common DNA and genes. This sample is represented by 300,000 to 400,000 distinct CDR3 sequences; 14% to 15% of them were singletons. The top ten constitute approximately 1.1% of the sample. Specimen: blood, either unsorted or a sorted T cell fraction (not recorded which). Receptors originate from a male donor with ankylosing spondylitis or in good health (not recorded which).

This clonotype was detected a few times. The J gene is TRBJ1-1, the V gene TRBV4-1; 7 bases match TRBD1. Germline trimming cut 7 bases from V and 0 bases from J; bases unmatched to any gene: 8. The CDR3 is 15 residues long. Germline-derived CDR1 and CDR2 are MGHRA and YSYEKL. The CDR3, as DNA: TGCGCCAGCACCATAATAGGGACAGTGAACACTGAAGCTTTCTTT. Encoded protein: CASTIIGTVNTEAFF.

This chain joins TRBV19 and TRBJ2-7; possibly TRBD1 for D (5 bases). V was shortened by 7 bases and J by 2 bases, with 6 bases between the two germline ends. Germline CDR1 and CDR2: LNHDA and SQIVND (reference sequence). CDR3 size: 11 residues. CDR3 coding DNA: TGTGCCAGTAAGGGGACCTACGAGCAGTACTTC. Protein: CASKGTYEQYF.

The V and J genes are TRBV20-1 and TRBJ1-6; possibly TRBD1 for D (5 bases). The CDR3 is 14 amino acids. With 3 bases removed from V and 6 bases from J, the gap between germline ends came to 12 bases. CDR1 DFQATT and CDR2 SNEGSKA come from the germline V gene (reference sequence). The CDR3 coding sequence is TGCAGTGCTAGCTCCGGCGGGGGTAATTCACCCCTCCACTTT. As protein: CSASSGGGNSPLHF.

This clonotype was counted at least ten times. V is TRBV6-5 and J is TRBJ1-1; the D gene is possibly TRBD1 (6 bases). Trimming stripped 4 bases from V and 1 base from J, with 13 bases between. CDR1 and CDR2 (germline): MNHEY, SVGAGI. The CDR3 is 15 residues long. CDR3 residues: CASSSGDRRNTEAFF. CDR3 nucleotides: TGTGCCAGCAGTTCGGGAGACAGGCGGAACACTGAAGCTTTCTTT.

In this sample, this clonotype turned up a few times. The chain recombines TRBV7-4 with TRBJ1-1; 8 bases are a match to TRBD1. CDR3 size: 14 residues. J gave up 6 bases and V 5 bases, and 8 bases lay outside the gene matches. CDR1 is SGHVT and CDR2 is SQSDAQ in the germline V gene. The CDR3 DNA reads as TGTGCCAGCAGCGTTGACAGGGGAAGGGCTGAAGCTTTCTTT. Translated, it gives CASSVDRGRAEAFF.

This clonotype was observed a few times. This chain joins TRBV5-1 and TRBJ2-5; tentatively, D is TRBD1 or TRBD2 (6 bases each). Trimming removed 2 bases from V and 9 bases from J, with 23 bases in between. Germline V gene sequence: CDR1 SGHRS, CDR2 YFSETQ. This CDR3 has 16 residues. The CDR3 bases are TGCGCCAGCAGCTTTTCCACGGGGGCGTACGGTCTGGCCCAGTACTTC. Protein: CASSFSTGAYGLAQYF.

This clonotype was observed a few times. The CDR3: CAIRAGGSYNEQFF. DNA of the CDR3: TGTGCCATCAGGGCGGGAGGGTCCTACAATGAGCAGTTCTTC. This sequence joins TRBV10-3 and TRBJ2-1, with 9 nucleotides matching TRBD2. This CDR3 has 14 residues. Germline V gene lookup returns CDR1 ENHRY and CDR2 SYGVKD. The trim removed 6 bases at V and 1 base at J, leaving 1 base unmatched.

The genes are TRBV5-1 and TRBJ2-5, with 11 bases that match TRBD2. Germline CDR1 and CDR2: SGHRS and YFSETQ. V gave up 0 bases and J gave up 1 base; unmatched junction bases: 8. The CDR3 loop spans 18 amino acids. The CDR3 protein is CASSLAGTSGNFQETQYF. In DNA form, the CDR3 reads TGCGCCAGCAGCTTGGCCGGGACTAGCGGAAACTTCCAAGAGACCCAGTACTTC.

This clonotype was detected ten times or more. The chain links TRBV25-1 to TRBJ1-1; 7 bases fit TRBD1. This CDR3 has 14 amino acids. V shed 3 bases, J shed 2 bases, and the junction held 3 bases outside the gene matches. CDR1 and CDR2 from the germline V gene are MGHDK and SYGVNS. The DNA for the CDR3 is TGTGCCAGCAGTGACGGGACAGCTAACACTGAAGCTTTCTTT. Translating it yields CASSDGTANTEAFF.

This clonotype was recorded many times. The V call is TRBV27, the J call TRBJ1-1, with unresolved D. Germline-derived CDR1 and CDR2 are MNHEY and SMNVEV (reference sequence). Between the trimmed V and J ends, which lost 6 bases and 3 bases, there was a span of 8 bases. The CDR3 covers 12 residues. The CDR3: CASRRTDTEAFF. CDR3 DNA: TGTGCCAGCAGGCGGACGGACACTGAAGCTTTCTTT.

This clonotype was recorded at least ten times. The gene calls are TRBV5-1 and TRBJ2-2; D might be TRBD1 (6 bases). Per germline, CDR1 SGHRS and CDR2 YFSETQ. The length of the CDR3 is 16 residues. Trimming took off 0 bases at V and 1 base at J, with 10 bases between the two ends. The CDR3 spells CASSLADRMNTGELFF. The CDR3 DNA follows: TGCGCCAGCAGCTTGGCCGACAGGATGAACACCGGGGAGCTGTTTTTT.

A few counts support this clonotype. The rearrangement links TRBV3-1 to TRBJ2-1, with unresolved D. This CDR3 region has 12 residues. Germline CDR1 reads LGHDT; CDR2 reads YNNKEL (reference sequence). Trimming removed 1 base at V and 9 bases at J, with 7 bases between. The CDR3 coding sequence is TGTGCCAGCAGCCAAGCGAAGGGTGAGCAGTTCTTC. Its translation: CASSQAKGEQFF.

The sample holds many counts of this clonotype. The rearrangement uses TRBV6-2 or TRBV6-3 and TRBJ1-2; no definite D call. Germline V lookup: CDR1 MNHEY, CDR2 SVGEGT. V lost 5 bases to trimming and J lost 2 bases, with 6 bases between them. CDR3 length: 12 residues. CDR3 loop: CASSPGNYGYTF. The CDR3 DNA reads TGTGCCAGCAGTCCAGGCAACTATGGCTACACCTTC.

The V gene is TRBV5-5, the J gene TRBJ2-2; tentatively, D is TRBD1 or TRBD2 (5 bases each). The CDR3 loop spans 17 amino acids. Trimming took 2 bases from V and 4 from J, leaving 18 bases between them. Germline V CDR1 and CDR2: SGHKS, YYEKEE (reference sequence). In DNA form, the CDR3 reads TGTGCCAGCAGCTTATTTTACGGGGCTCTAAGCACCGGGGAGCTGTTTTTT. The encoded protein is CASSLFYGALSTGELFF.

At least ten counts were recorded for this clonotype. The chain links TRBV12-3 or TRBV12-4 to TRBJ1-1; 10 bases fit TRBD1. Losses at the gene ends were 3 bases for V and 8 bases for J; bases not matched to a gene: 9. This CDR3 is built from 15 residues. CDR3 residues: CASSFSLGTGAEAFF. CDR3 DNA: TGTGCCAGCAGTTTCTCTTTAGGGACAGGGGCCGAAGCTTTCTTT.

This clonotype was counted a few times. V and J are TRBV3-1 and TRBJ1-1; no clear D gene. Germline-derived CDR1 and CDR2 are LGHDT and YNNKEL (reference sequence). The CDR3 covers 14 residues. The V gene lost 3 bases and the J gene lost 1 base, with 9 bases spanning the gap. In DNA form, the CDR3 reads TGTGCCAGCAGCCAGAAAGGTTCGAACACTGAAGCTTTCTTT. It encodes CASSQKGSNTEAFF.

This clonotype was seen more than once but under ten times. V gene TRBV29-1 combines with J gene TRBJ1-1; D may be TRBD1 (6 bases). The CDR3 consists of 13 residues. Trimming took off 6 bases at V and 2 bases at J, with 13 bases between the two ends. Germline CDR1 and CDR2: SQVTM and ANQGSEA. The CDR3 spells CSVTGQINTEAFF. The CDR3 nucleotides are TGCAGCGTCACAGGACAGATAAACACTGAAGCTTTCTTT.

In its sample, this clonotype was seen many times. The J gene is TRBJ2-4, the V gene TRBV20-1; no reliable D call. The V and J ends lost 5 bases and 10 bases respectively, with 9 bases between them. CDR1 is DFQATT and CDR2 is SNEGSKA in the germline V gene (reference sequence). The CDR3 totals 10 residues. The CDR3 DNA reads TGCAGTGCTCTGAATAATATTCAGTACTTC. Encoded protein: CSALNNIQYF.

The chain has TRBV5-1 and TRBJ2-7, with 7 bases aligning to TRBD2. The CDR3 runs to 13 residues. The germline V gene encodes CDR1 SGHRS and CDR2 YFSETQ. V was pared by 4 bases and J by 2 bases, with 3 bases of the junction left unmatched. The DNA for the CDR3 is TGCGCCAGCAGCGTGGGACTACCCTACGAGCAGTACTTC. The encoded protein is CASSVGLPYEQYF.

This clonotype was found a few times. The chain employs TRBV7-9 and TRBJ1-1; tentative D call: TRBD1 (6 bases). Trimming took off 4 bases at V and 2 bases at J, with 11 bases between the two ends. CDR1 is SEHNR and CDR2 is FQNEAQ in the germline V gene (reference sequence). The CDR3 has 14 amino acids. The CDR3 DNA follows: TGTGCCAGCAGCTCCCAGGGGATAAACACTGAAGCTTTCTTT. Protein product: CASSSQGINTEAFF.

This clonotype was observed a handful of times. The J gene is TRBJ1-2, the V gene TRBV20-1, with 7 bases that match TRBD1. CDR3 length equals 13 residues. The germline CDR1 and CDR2 sequences are DFQATT and SNEGSKA (reference sequence). The trim removed 3 bases at V and 7 bases at J, leaving 8 bases unmatched. This CDR3 reads CSASPPGQFGYTF. In DNA form, the CDR3 reads TGCAGTGCTAGTCCTCCGGGACAGTTTGGCTACACCTTC.

The chain couples TRBV3-1 to TRBJ2-1, with a possible D match to TRBD2 (6 bases). Trimming stripped 3 bases from V and 9 bases from J, with 9 bases between. The germline V gene encodes CDR1 LGHDT and CDR2 YNNKEL (reference sequence). The CDR3 runs to 12 residues. CDR3 sequence: CASSQTSFEQFF. CDR3 bases: TGTGCCAGCAGCCAGACTAGTTTTGAGCAGTTCTTC.

This sequence joins TRBV11-3 and TRBJ2-3; D gene ambiguous. Per germline, CDR1 SGHNT and CDR2 YENEEA. This CDR3 has 12 amino acids. The V gene lost 5 bases and the J gene lost 5 bases, with 8 bases spanning the gap. The CDR3: CASSPRVDTQYF. The CDR3 DNA reads as TGTGCCAGCAGCCCCCGAGTAGATACGCAGTATTTT.

This clonotype has just a few counts. This chain uses TRBV6-5 with TRBJ2-1, with TRBD2 matching over 14 bases. The V gene end was trimmed by 4 bases and the J gene end by 9 bases; junction bases not matched to a gene: 11. The CDR3 has 17 residues. Per germline, CDR1 MNHEY and CDR2 SVGAGI. CDR3 DNA sequence: TGTGCCAGCAGTTTTATGACTAGCGGGAGGGCCATGACTGAGCAGTTCTTC. It translates to CASSFMTSGRAMTEQFF.

This clonotype was counted at least ten times. The chain combines TRBV29-1 with TRBJ2-7; TRBD1 or TRBD2 may be the D gene (5 bases each). The CDR3 length is 14 residues. V was clipped by 0 bases and J by 9 bases, with 18 bases between them. Germline CDR1 is SQVTM and CDR2 is ANQGSEA. CDR3 nucleotide sequence: TGCAGCGTTGAAGAGGGCATCGGGACGAGCGGGCAGTACTTC. Its translation is CSVEEGIGTSGQYF.

The chain links TRBV12-3 or TRBV12-4 to TRBJ2-5, with D maybe TRBD1 (6 bases). The CDR3 is made up of 13 amino acids. The V and J ends lost 6 bases and 7 bases respectively, with 15 bases between them. CDR3 sequence: CASRGAGMGTQYF. CDR3 nucleotide sequence: TGTGCCAGCAGGGGGGCAGGGATGGGGACCCAGTACTTC.

In this sample, this clonotype turned up a few times. J is TRBJ2-4 and V is TRBV11-2; D might be TRBD1 (6 bases). The V gene lost 4 bases and the J gene lost 0 bases, with 13 bases spanning the gap. The germline gives CDR1 SGHAT, CDR2 FQNNGV. There are 16 residues in the CDR3. CDR3 in DNA: TGTGCCAGCAGCTCCGGACAGCAGCTAGCCAAAAACATTCAGTACTTC. This encodes CASSSGQQLAKNIQYF.

J is TRBJ1-1 and V is TRBV6-2 or TRBV6-3; unclear D gene. This CDR3 region has 15 residues. The V gene lost 2 bases and the J gene lost 0 bases, with 10 bases spanning the gap. Germline V gives CDR1 MNHEY, CDR2 SVGEGT. For the CDR3, the DNA is TGTGCCAGCAGTTACGGTGTAAGAATGAACACTGAAGCTTTCTTT. Its protein is CASSYGVRMNTEAFF.